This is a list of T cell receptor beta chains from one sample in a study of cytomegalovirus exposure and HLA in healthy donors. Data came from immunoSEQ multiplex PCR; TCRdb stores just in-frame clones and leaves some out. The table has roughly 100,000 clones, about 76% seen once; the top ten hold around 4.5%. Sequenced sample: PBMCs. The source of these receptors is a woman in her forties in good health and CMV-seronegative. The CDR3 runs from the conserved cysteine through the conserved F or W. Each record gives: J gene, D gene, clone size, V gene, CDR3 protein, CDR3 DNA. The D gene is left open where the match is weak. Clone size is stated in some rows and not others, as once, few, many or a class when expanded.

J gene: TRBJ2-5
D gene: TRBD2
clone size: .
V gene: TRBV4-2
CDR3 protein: CASSQDSLAGDPYQETQYF
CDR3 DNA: TGTGCCAGCAGCCAAGATTCCCTAGCGGGGGACCCGTACCAAGAGACCCAGTACTTC

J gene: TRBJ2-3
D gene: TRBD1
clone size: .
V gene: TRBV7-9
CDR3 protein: CASSDGDRDTDTQYF
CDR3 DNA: TGTGCCAGCAGCGACGGGGACAGGGACACAGATACGCAGTATTTT

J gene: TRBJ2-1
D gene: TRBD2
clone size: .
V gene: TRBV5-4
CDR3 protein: CASSLPRSGGFNEQFF
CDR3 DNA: TGTGCCAGCAGCCTACCCCGTAGCGGGGGGTTCAATGAGCAGTTCTTC

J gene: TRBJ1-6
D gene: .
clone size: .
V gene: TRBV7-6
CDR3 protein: CASSLGDSTNSPLHF
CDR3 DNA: TGTGCCAGCAGCTTAGGAGACAGCACGAATTCACCCCTCCACTTT

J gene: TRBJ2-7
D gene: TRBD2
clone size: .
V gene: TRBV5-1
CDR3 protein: CASSRTSGGPNYEQYF
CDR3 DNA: TGCGCCAGCAGCCGAACTAGCGGGGGGCCTAACTACGAGCAGTACTTC

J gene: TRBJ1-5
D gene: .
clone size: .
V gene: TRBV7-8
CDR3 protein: CASSSRVYSNQPQHF
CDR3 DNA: TGTGCCAGCAGCTCGCGGGTCTATAGCAATCAGCCCCAGCATTTT

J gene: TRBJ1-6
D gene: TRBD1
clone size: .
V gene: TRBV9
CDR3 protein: CASSVGQGDSPLHF
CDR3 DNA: TGTGCCAGCAGCGTAGGGCAGGGGGATTCACCCCTCCACTTT

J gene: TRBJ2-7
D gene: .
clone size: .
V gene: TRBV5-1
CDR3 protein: CASSLAILSRSYEQYF
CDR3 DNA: TGCGCCAGCAGCTTGGCCATCTTGTCCCGGTCCTACGAGCAGTACTTC

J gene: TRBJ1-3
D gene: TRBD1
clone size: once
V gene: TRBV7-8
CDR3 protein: CASSLGTGTTGNTIYF
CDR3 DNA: TGTGCCAGCAGCCTAGGGACAGGGACTACTGGAAACACCATATATTTT

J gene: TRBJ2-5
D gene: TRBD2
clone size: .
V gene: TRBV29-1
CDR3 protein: CSVKKRGPGETQYF
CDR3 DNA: TGCAGCGTCAAAAAGCGGGGCCCGGGGGAGACCCAGTACTTC

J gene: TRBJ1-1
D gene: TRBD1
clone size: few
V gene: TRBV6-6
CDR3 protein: CASSSPGQMNTEAFF
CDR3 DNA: TGTGCCAGCAGCTCTCCGGGACAGATGAACACTGAAGCTTTCTTT

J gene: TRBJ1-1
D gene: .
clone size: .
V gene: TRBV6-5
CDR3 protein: CASSTPGRAGTEAFF
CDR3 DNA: TGTGCCAGCAGTACCCCTGGAAGGGCGGGCACTGAAGCTTTCTTT

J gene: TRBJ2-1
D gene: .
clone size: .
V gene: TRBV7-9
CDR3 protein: CASSLAQGSYNEQFF
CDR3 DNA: TGTGCCAGCAGCTTAGCACAGGGATCCTACAATGAGCAGTTCTTC

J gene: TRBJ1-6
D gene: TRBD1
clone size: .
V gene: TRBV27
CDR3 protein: CASSLSTGNNSPLHF
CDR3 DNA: TGTGCCAGCAGTTTATCGACAGGGAATAATTCACCCCTCCACTTT

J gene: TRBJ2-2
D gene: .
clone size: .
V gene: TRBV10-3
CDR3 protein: CAISGATGELFF
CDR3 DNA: TGTGCCATCAGTGGGGCCACCGGGGAGCTGTTTTTT

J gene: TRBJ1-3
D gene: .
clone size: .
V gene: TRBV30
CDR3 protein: CAWRSGGTGNTIYF
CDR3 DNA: TGTGCCTGGAGGTCGGGAGGCACTGGAAACACCATATATTTT

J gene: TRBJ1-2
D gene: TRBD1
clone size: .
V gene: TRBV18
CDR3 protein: CASSPENTGTGEGYTF
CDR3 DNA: TGTGCCAGCTCACCAGAGAATACCGGGACAGGGGAAGGCTACACCTTC

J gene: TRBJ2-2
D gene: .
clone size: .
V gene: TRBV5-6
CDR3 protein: CASSLEGTTGELFF
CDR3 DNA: TGTGCCAGCAGCTTGGAGGGGACAACCGGGGAGCTGTTTTTT

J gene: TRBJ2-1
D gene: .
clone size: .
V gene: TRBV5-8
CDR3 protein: CASPQAIGVHPSSYNEQFF
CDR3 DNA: TGTGCCAGCCCCCAGGCGATCGGGGTCCACCCTAGCTCCTACAATGAGCAGTTCTTC

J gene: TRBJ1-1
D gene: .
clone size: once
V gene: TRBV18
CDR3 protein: CASSPPRGTHLNTEAFF
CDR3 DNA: TGTGCCAGCTCACCACCTCGGGGGACGCACTTGAACACTGAAGCTTTCTTT

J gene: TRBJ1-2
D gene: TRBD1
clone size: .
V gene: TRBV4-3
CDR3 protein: CASSHGQANYGYTF
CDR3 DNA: TGCGCCAGCAGCCACGGACAGGCTAACTATGGCTACACCTTC

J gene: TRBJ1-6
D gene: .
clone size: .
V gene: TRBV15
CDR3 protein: CATSRDREPQNSPLHF
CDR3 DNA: TGTGCCACCAGCAGAGATCGGGAGCCGCAGAATTCACCCCTCCACTTT

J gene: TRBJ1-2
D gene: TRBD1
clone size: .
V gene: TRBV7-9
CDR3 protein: CASSLAGGRDYGYTF
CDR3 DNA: TGTGCCAGCAGCTTAGCAGGGGGCAGGGACTATGGCTACACCTTC

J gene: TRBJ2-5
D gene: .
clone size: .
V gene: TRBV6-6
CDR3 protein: CASSFDRQETQYF
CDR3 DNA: TGTGCCAGCAGCTTCGACAGGCAAGAGACCCAGTACTTC

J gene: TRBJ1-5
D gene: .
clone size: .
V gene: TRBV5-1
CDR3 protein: CASSFAGGNQPQHF
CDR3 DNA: TGCGCCAGCAGCTTCGCAGGGGGCAATCAGCCCCAGCATTTT

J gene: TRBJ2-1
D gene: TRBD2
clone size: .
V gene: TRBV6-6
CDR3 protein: CASSYSGLAGFNEQFF
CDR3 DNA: TGTGCCAGCAGTTACTCCGGGCTAGCGGGGTTCAATGAGCAGTTCTTC

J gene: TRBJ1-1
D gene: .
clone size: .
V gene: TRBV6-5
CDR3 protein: CASSWGGPYMNTEAFF
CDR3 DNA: TGTGCCAGCAGTTGGGGGGGGCCCTACATGAACACTGAAGCTTTCTTT

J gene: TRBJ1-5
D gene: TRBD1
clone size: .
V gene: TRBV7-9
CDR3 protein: CASSPTGGNQPQHF
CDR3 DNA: TGTGCCAGCAGCCCGACAGGGGGGAATCAGCCCCAGCATTTT

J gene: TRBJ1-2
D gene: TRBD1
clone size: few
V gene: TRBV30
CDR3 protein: CAWSPNRGNYGYTF
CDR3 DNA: TGTGCCTGGAGTCCGAACAGGGGAAACTATGGCTACACCTTC

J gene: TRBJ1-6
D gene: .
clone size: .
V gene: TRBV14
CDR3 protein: CASSRKLSGSPLHF
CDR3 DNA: TGTGCCAGCAGCCGAAAATTAAGCGGTTCACCCCTCCACTTT

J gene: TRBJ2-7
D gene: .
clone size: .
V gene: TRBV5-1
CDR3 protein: CASSLEGTYEQYF
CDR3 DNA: TGCGCCAGCAGCTTAGAGGGTACCTACGAGCAGTACTTC

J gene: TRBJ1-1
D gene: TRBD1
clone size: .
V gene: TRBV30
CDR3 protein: CAWTLGTGNTEAFF
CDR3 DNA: TGTGCCTGGACCCTTGGGACAGGGAACACTGAAGCTTTCTTT

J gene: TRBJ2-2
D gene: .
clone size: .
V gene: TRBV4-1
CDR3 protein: CASSQEPGVTGELFF
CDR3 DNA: TGCGCCAGCAGCCAAGAACCCGGGGTCACCGGGGAGCTGTTTTTT

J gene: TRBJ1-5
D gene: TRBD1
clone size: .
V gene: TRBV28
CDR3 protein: CASSLDRDVDNQPQHF
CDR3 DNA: TGTGCCAGCAGTTTAGACAGGGATGTGGACAATCAGCCCCAGCATTTT

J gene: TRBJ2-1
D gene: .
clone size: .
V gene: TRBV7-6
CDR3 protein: CASSSTSEQFF
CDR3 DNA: TGTGCCAGCAGCTCCACATCTGAGCAGTTCTTC

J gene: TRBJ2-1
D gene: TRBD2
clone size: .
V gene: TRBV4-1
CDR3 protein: CASSARGLGGNEQFF
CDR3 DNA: TGCGCCAGCAGCGCAAGGGGACTGGGAGGGAATGAGCAGTTCTTC

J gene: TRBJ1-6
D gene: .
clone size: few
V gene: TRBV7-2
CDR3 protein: CASSSSGGSGNSPLHF
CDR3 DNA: TGTGCCAGCAGCTCATCTGGGGGGTCGGGTAATTCACCCCTCCACTTT